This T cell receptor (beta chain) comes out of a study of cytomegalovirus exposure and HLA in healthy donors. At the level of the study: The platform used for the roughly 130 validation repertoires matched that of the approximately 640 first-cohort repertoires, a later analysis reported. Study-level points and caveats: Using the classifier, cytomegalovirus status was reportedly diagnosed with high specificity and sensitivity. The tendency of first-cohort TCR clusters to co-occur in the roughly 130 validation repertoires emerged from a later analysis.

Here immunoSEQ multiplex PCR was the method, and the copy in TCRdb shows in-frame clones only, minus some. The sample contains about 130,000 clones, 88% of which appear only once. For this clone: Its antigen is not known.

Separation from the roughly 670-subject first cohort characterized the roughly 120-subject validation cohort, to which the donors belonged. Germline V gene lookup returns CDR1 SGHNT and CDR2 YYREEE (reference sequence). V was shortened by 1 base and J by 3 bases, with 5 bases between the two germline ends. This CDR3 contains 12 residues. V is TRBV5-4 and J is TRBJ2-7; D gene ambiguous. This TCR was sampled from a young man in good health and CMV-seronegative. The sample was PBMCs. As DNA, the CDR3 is TGTGCCAGCAGCTTGTCGAGCTACGAGCAGTACTTC. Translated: CASSLSSYEQYF.